The source of this T cell receptor (beta chain) is a study of shared clonotypes between healthy human individuals. Naive CD8 cells lacked CD45RO, underwent positive selection for CCR7 and left out terminally differentiated effector memory CD45RA+ cells. CDR1 and CDR2 from the germline V gene are SNHLY and FYNNEI. The CDR3 consists of 16 residues. V shed 2 bases, J shed 6 bases, and the junction held 11 bases outside the gene matches. Under the authors' procedure: Junction-only immunoSEQ sequences carried no quality scores, so filtering differed. TCRdb's copy holds only in-frame clones and misses some; the assay was immunoSEQ multiplex PCR. Clone size and the V and J calls come from that table; the DNA yielded D and trimming. The data hold around 620,000 clones, with approximately 95% observed a single time.

The clonotype originates from a woman younger than 45 in good health. This chain uses TRBV2 with TRBJ1-1, with 8 bases fitting TRBD1. What was sequenced was naive CD8+ T cells sorted from blood. CDR3 loop: CASSERVQGDRAEAFF. CDR3 nucleotide sequence: TGTGCCAGCAGTGAACGGGTACAGGGGGATAGGGCTGAAGCTTTCTTT.